The 27 T cell receptor beta chains in this list originate from one sample, sequenced in a study of blood T cell repertoires in COVID-19. Measured with immunoSEQ multiplex PCR; TCRdb has only the in-frame clones, and not every one. This sample has some 80,000 clones, with 79% found just once. Sequencing was performed on peripheral blood. These receptors came from a woman older than 75 with active or convalescent COVID-19.

The chain uses TRBV29-1 and TRBJ1-2; tentatively, D is TRBD1 (6 bases). CDR3 size: 14 residues. Per germline, CDR1 SQVTM and CDR2 ANQGSEA. The V and J ends lost 7 bases and 4 bases respectively, with 19 bases between them. This CDR3 reads CSAKFVGQTYGYTF. The CDR3 DNA follows: TGCAGCGCTAAGTTCGTAGGACAGACCTATGGCTACACCTTC.

The chain carries TRBV2 and TRBJ2-5; TRBD1 matches at 10 bases. The trim removed 6 bases at V and 2 bases at J, leaving 6 bases unmatched. CDR1 and CDR2 (germline): SNHLY, FYNNEI. The CDR3 is made up of 15 amino acids. The CDR3 DNA is TGTGCCAGCAGAAGAGACAGGGGGCTTCAAGAGACCCAGTACTTC. Residues: CASRRDRGLQETQYF.

The gene calls are TRBV6-5 and TRBJ2-4, with D tentatively TRBD1 (6 bases). V was trimmed by 6 bases and J by 3 bases, leaving 15 bases between them. The CDR3 spans 15 residues. CDR1 MNHEY and CDR2 SVGAGI come from the germline V gene. The CDR3 coding sequence is TGTGCCAGCAGCTCACAGGGTGTTGGCAAAAACATTCAGTACTTC. Translating it yields CASSSQGVGKNIQYF.

This rearrangement joins TRBV27 to TRBJ1-2, with 9 bases fitting TRBD1. Trimming cost V 4 bases and J 4 bases; bases outside gene matches: 4. The germline gives CDR1 MNHEY, CDR2 SMNVEV (reference sequence). The CDR3 sequence is 14 residues long. CDR3 residues: CASSSQGARYGYTF. In DNA, the CDR3 is TGTGCCAGCAGTTCACAGGGGGCACGCTATGGCTACACCTTC.

This chain connects TRBV11-2 to TRBJ2-1; 11 bases match TRBD2. The germline gives CDR1 SGHAT, CDR2 FQNNGV. The J segment lost 2 bases and the V segment lost 1 base, leaving 7 bases of the junction unmatched. This CDR3 is built from 18 residues. CDR3 nucleotide sequence: TGTGCCAGCAGCTTAGTTAAGGCTAGCGGGAGGCCCTACAATGAGCAGTTCTTC. It is translated as CASSLVKASGRPYNEQFF.

This chain links TRBV27 with TRBJ2-7, with 7 bases fitting TRBD1. The CDR3 loop spans 15 amino acids. The trim removed 4 bases at V and 2 bases at J, leaving 8 bases unmatched. Germline CDR1 and CDR2: MNHEY and SMNVEV (reference sequence). CDR3 bases: TGTGCCAGCAGTTCCCTGGGACAGAGACCCTACGAGCAGTACTTC. This codes for CASSSLGQRPYEQYF.

In DNA, the CDR3 is TGTGCCAGCAGCGCGTCGGGTACGCAGTATTTT. Its protein product is CASSASGTQYF. The rearrangement links TRBV5-6 to TRBJ2-3; D call uncertain. Deletions cut 4 bases from V and 8 bases from J, with 8 bases between. The CDR3 spans 11 residues. CDR1 and CDR2 (germline): SGHDT, YYEEEE.

The gene calls are TRBV5-1 and TRBJ2-1; 10 nucleotides match TRBD1. Germline CDR1 SGHRS, CDR2 YFSETQ. V shed 4 bases and J 5 bases; nucleotides not matched to a gene: 15. The CDR3 runs to 18 residues. The chain's CDR3 is CASSRIPSGTGANNEQFF. CDR3 coding DNA: TGCGCCAGCAGCCGTATACCCTCCGGGACAGGGGCAAACAATGAGCAGTTCTTC.

The CDR3 nucleotides read TGTGCCACCAGCAGAGATCCAGGCGGGACGAATTCACCCCTCCACTTT. It specifies CATSRDPGGTNSPLHF. J is TRBJ1-6 and V is TRBV15, with D tentatively TRBD1 (5 bases). The CDR3 loop spans 16 amino acids. The ends were cut back, 0 bases at V and 7 bases at J, with 13 bases in the middle. The V gene's germline CDR1 is LNHNV and CDR2 YYDKDF (reference sequence). The full variable domain, completed using reference TRBV15 and TRBJ1-6, is DAMVIQNPRYQVTQFGKPVTLSCSQTLNHNVMYWYQQKSSQAPKLLFHYYDKDFNNEADTPDNFQSRRPNTSFCFLDIRSPGLGDTAMYLCATSRDPGGTNSPLHFGNGTRLTVT.

This rearrangement joins TRBV3-1 (or the pseudogene TRBV3-2) to TRBJ1-1, with a possible D match to TRBD1 (5 bases). Germline CDR1 LGHDT, CDR2 YNNKEL (reference sequence). V lost 4 bases and J lost 1, with 13 bases in between. The CDR3 has 15 amino acids. This CDR3 reads CASSRSGLGNTEAFF. DNA for the CDR3: TGTGCCAGCAGCCGGTCGGGACTCGGGAACACTGAAGCTTTCTTT.

This chain joins TRBV2 and TRBJ1-2; 11 bases fit TRBD1. The CDR3 length is 15 residues. Germline V gene lookup returns CDR1 SNHLY and CDR2 FYNNEI. V lost 6 bases, J lost 6 bases, and 9 bases stayed unmatched. In DNA, the CDR3 is TGTGCCAGCAGGGACGTCGGGACAGGGGGGAATGGCTACACCTTC. Encoded protein: CASRDVGTGGNGYTF.

The chain is built from TRBV9 and TRBJ1-5, with TRBD1 matching over 7 bases. The germline V gene encodes CDR1 SGDLS and CDR2 YYNGEE. V shed 0 bases, J shed 2 bases, and the junction held 2 bases outside the gene matches. The CDR3 spans 15 residues. Here the CDR3 reads CASSVADRGNQPQHF. The CDR3 DNA follows: TGTGCCAGCAGCGTAGCCGACAGGGGCAATCAGCCCCAGCATTTT.

The rearrangement uses TRBV30 and TRBJ2-7; a weak D match, TRBD1 (6 bases). Trimming shortened V by 2 bases and J by 3 bases, and 17 bases separated the two germline ends. The CDR3 runs to 15 residues. Germline CDR1 is GTSNPN and CDR2 is SVGIG (reference sequence). Written as DNA, the CDR3 is TGTGCCTGGAGTTACCCCGGGACACCGAGCTACGAGCAGTACTTC. Translated: CAWSYPGTPSYEQYF.

The chain employs TRBV7-2 and TRBJ2-5; 11 positions match TRBD2. The length of the CDR3 is 15 residues. V gave up 3 bases and J gave up 9 bases; unmatched junction bases: 9. CDR1 and CDR2 (germline): SGHTA, FQGNSA. CDR3 amino acids: CASSFVAGGTRAQYF. CDR3 nucleotide sequence: TGTGCCAGCAGCTTTGTAGCGGGGGGGACCCGGGCCCAGTACTTC.

The chain carries TRBV9 and TRBJ2-1; TRBD2 matches 7 bases. The junction had 6 bases not matched to a gene; V was cut back by 5 bases and J by 1 base. CDR3 size: 15 residues. The germline CDR1 and CDR2 sequences are SGDLS and YYNGEE. The CDR3 spells CASSGGGKSYNEQFF. CDR3 bases: TGTGCCAGCAGTGGGGGGGGAAAATCCTACAATGAGCAGTTCTTC.

The V call is TRBV28, the J call TRBJ1-1, with 12 positions matching TRBD1. Looked up from germline, CDR1 is MDHEN and CDR2 is SYDVKM. V lost 6 bases and J lost 5; bases outside the gene matches: 7. This CDR3 spans 15 amino acids. The CDR3 DNA reads TGTGCCAGCAGAGGGACAGGGGGCGCGGGAACTGAAGCTTTCTTT. As protein: CASRGTGGAGTEAFF.

This rearrangement joins TRBV2 to TRBJ2-7; TRBD2 matches 14 bases. V was pared by 4 bases and J by 3 bases, with 11 bases of the junction left unmatched. The length of the CDR3 is 18 residues. Germline CDR1 and CDR2: SNHLY and FYNNEI. The CDR3 here is CASSAPGLAGVWGYEQYF. The CDR3 DNA sequence: TGTGCCAGCAGTGCCCCGGGACTAGCGGGAGTATGGGGCTACGAGCAGTACTTC.

The V gene is TRBV4-3, the J gene TRBJ2-5; TRBD2 matches 11 bases. With 2 bases clipped from V and 5 bases from J, the junction kept 4 bases outside the gene matches. The CDR3 consists of 15 residues. Germline CDR1 LGHNA, CDR2 YSLEER. CDR3 coding DNA: TGCGCCAGCAGCCAAACTAGCGGGAGTTGGGAGACCCAGTACTTC. Protein product: CASSQTSGSWETQYF.

This clone was seen only a few times. Its ends do not fully match the called genes, so a read error is possible. The chain links TRBV7-7 to TRBJ2-2, with TRBD2 matching 14 bases. The germline CDR1 and CDR2 sequences are SSHAT and FNYEAQ (reference sequence). The length of the CDR3 is 17 residues. The CDR3 reads CASSRLAGGPVTGELFF. The DNA of the CDR3 is TGTGCTAGCAGTCGACTAGCGGGAGGGCCTGTCACCGGGGAGCTGTTTTTT.

This clone has just one count. J is TRBJ2-3 and V is TRBV7-2; 7 nucleotides align to TRBD2. Trimming at V came to 5 bases and at J to 4 bases, leaving 12 bases not matched to a gene. Germline V gene lookup returns CDR1 SGHTA and CDR2 FQGNSA. The CDR3 is 16 residues long. The CDR3 is CASSSGTPPPSDTQYF. DNA of the CDR3: TGTGCCAGCAGCAGCGGGACTCCCCCCCCTTCAGATACGCAGTATTTT.

The V call is TRBV9, the J call TRBJ2-7; a weak D match, TRBD2 (5 bases). The V end lost 5 bases, the J end lost 5 bases, and 14 bases lay between the germline ends. The CDR3 is made up of 13 amino acids. Germline values: CDR1 SGDLS, CDR2 YYNGEE. CDR3 sequence reads: CASSTRPGDEQYF. As DNA, the CDR3 is TGTGCCAGCAGTACACGACCCGGGGACGAGCAGTACTTC. The complete variable domain, with remaining parts taken from reference TRBV9 and TRBJ2-7, reads DSGVTQTPKHLITATGQRVTLRCSPRSGDLSVYWYQQSLDQGLQFLIQYYNGEERAKGNILERFSAQQFPDLHSELNLSSLELGDSALYFCASSTRPGDEQYFGPGTRLTVT.

This chain connects TRBV6-5 to TRBJ2-1, with 13 positions matching TRBD2. The CDR3 totals 15 residues. Germline trimming cut 6 bases from V and 6 bases from J; bases unmatched to any gene: 5. CDR1 is MNHEY and CDR2 is SVGAGI in the germline V gene. CDR3 bases: TGTGCCAGCAGACTTGGACTAGCGGGGGTCAATGAGCAGTTCTTC. Its translation: CASRLGLAGVNEQFF.

The rearrangement links TRBV7-2 to TRBJ1-1; 7 nucleotides align to TRBD1. The V gene end was trimmed by 6 bases and the J gene end by 0 bases; junction bases not matched to a gene: 13. Germline V gene sequence: CDR1 SGHTA, CDR2 FQGNSA. CDR3 length equals 17 residues. The CDR3 reads CASSLMRQGVMNTEAFF. The CDR3 DNA is TGTGCCAGCAGTCTCATGAGACAGGGTGTCATGAACACTGAAGCTTTCTTT.

The chain has TRBV29-1 and TRBJ1-4, with D perhaps TRBD1 (5 bases). V was shortened by 5 bases and J by 3 bases, with 13 bases between the two germline ends. CDR1 is SQVTM and CDR2 is ANQGSEA in the germline V gene. This CDR3 is 14 amino acids long. The CDR3 DNA reads TGCAGCGTTAAGCTCAGGGCAGCTAATGAAAAACTGTTTTTT. This gives the protein CSVKLRAANEKLFF.

The chain has TRBV7-2 and TRBJ2-5, with 9 bases fitting TRBD2. The V segment lost 3 bases and the J segment 1 base; nucleotides outside the gene matches: 3. The germline CDR1 and CDR2 sequences are SGHTA and FQGNSA. The CDR3 has 15 residues. The CDR3: CASSFRRGGQETQYF. The CDR3 DNA sequence: TGTGCCAGCAGCTTCAGGCGGGGGGGCCAAGAGACCCAGTACTTC.

This clone was seen once. The chain joins TRBV9 to TRBJ1-6, with D uncertain. V lost 1 base and J 7 bases, leaving 6 bases between the germline ends. This CDR3 spans 13 amino acids. Looked up from germline, CDR1 is SGDLS and CDR2 is YYNGEE. CDR3 sequence: CASSVLPNSPLHF. The CDR3 coding sequence is TGTGCCAGCAGCGTACTACCAAATTCACCCCTCCACTTT.

This chain joins TRBV19 and TRBJ1-2; D is perhaps TRBD1 (6 bases). The CDR3 contains 14 residues. Germline CDR1 and CDR2: LNHDA and SQIVND (reference sequence). Trimming left V 1 base short and J 7 bases short, with 13 bases between. The CDR3, as DNA: TGTGCCAGTAGTATAGGCCAGGGGTTAGTTGGCTACACCTTC. This sequence encodes CASSIGQGLVGYTF.